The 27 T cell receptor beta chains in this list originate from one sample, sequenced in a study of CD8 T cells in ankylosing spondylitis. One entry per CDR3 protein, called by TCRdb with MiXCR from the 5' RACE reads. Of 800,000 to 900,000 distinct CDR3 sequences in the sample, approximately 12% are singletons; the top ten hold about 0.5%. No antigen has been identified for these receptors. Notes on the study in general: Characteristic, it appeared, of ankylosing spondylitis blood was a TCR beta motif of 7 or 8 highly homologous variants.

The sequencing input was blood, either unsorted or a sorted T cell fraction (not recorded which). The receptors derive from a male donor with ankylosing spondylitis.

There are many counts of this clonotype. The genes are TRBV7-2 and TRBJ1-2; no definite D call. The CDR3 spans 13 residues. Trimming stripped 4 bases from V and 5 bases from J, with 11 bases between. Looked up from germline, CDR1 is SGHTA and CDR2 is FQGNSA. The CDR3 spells CASSSGLGYGYTF. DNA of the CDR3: TGTGCCAGCAGCTCCGGGCTGGGGTATGGCTACACCTTC.

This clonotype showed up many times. For the CDR3, the DNA is TGTGCCAGCAGCCTCCGGGGTCCCTACAATGAGCAGTTCTTC. This gives the protein CASSLRGPYNEQFF. The chain has TRBV11-2 and TRBJ2-1; tentatively, D is TRBD2 (5 bases). The CDR3 consists of 14 residues. Trimming removed 5 bases from V and 2 bases from J, with 10 bases in between. CDR1 and CDR2 from the germline V gene are SGHAT and FQNNGV.

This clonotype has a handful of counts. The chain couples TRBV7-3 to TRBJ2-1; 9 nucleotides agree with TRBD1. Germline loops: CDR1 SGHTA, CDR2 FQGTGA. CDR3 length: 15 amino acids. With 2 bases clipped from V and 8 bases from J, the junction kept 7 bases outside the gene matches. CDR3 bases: TGTGCCAGCAGCTTACGGGACAGGGCGGGTTATGAGCAGTTCTTC. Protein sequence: CASSLRDRAGYEQFF.

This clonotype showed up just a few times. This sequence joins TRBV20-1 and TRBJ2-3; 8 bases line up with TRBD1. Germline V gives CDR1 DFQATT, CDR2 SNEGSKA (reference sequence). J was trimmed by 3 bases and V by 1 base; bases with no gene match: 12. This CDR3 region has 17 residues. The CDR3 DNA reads TGCAGTGCTAGAGGGCAGGGGGCCGAAAGCATGACAGATACGCAGTATTTT. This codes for CSARGQGAESMTDTQYF.

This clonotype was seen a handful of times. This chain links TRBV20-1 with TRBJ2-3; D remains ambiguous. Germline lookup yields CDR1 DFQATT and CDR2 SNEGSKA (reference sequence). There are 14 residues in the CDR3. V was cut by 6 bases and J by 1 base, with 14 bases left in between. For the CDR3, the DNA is TGCAGTGCGACCCGCCCATCGGGCACAGATACGCAGTATTTT. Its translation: CSATRPSGTDTQYF.

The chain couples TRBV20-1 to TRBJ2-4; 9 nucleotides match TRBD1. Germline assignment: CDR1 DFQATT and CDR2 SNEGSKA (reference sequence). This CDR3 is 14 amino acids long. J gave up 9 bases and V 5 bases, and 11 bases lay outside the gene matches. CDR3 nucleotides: TGCAGTGCTCTCTTTACGGGACAGGGCTCCATTCAGTACTTC. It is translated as CSALFTGQGSIQYF.

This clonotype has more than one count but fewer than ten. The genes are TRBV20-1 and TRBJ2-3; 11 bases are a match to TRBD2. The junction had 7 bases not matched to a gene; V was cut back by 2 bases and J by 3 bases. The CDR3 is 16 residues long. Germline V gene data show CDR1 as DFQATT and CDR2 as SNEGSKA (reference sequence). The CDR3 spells CSARRLAGPSTDTQYF. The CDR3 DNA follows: TGCAGTGCTAGAAGACTAGCGGGGCCCTCTACAGATACGCAGTATTTT.

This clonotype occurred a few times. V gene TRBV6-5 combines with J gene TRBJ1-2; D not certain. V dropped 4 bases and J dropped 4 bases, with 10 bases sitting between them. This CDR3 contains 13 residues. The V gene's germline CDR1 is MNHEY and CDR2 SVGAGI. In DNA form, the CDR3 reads TGTGCCAGCAGTTCCGAGGGAGTCTATGGCTACACCTTC. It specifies CASSSEGVYGYTF.

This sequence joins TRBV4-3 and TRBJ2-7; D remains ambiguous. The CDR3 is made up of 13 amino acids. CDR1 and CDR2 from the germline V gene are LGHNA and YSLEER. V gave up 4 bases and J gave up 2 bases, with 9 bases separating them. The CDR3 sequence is CASSLQITYEQYF. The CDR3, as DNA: TGCGCCAGCAGCCTCCAGATAACCTACGAGCAGTACTTC.

CDR3 nucleotide sequence: TGCGCCAGCAGCCCCCGCCCCAGGGGAACTGAAGCTTTCTTT. As protein: CASSPRPRGTEAFF. The chain recombines TRBV4-3 with TRBJ1-1; TRBD1 is a possible D gene (6 bases). The CDR3 contains 14 residues. Per germline, CDR1 LGHNA and CDR2 YSLEER. Trimming took 4 bases from V and 5 from J, leaving 14 bases between them.

The CDR3 DNA is TGCGCCAGCAGATCCAGGACAGGGGACACTGAAGCTTTCTTT. Residues: CASRSRTGDTEAFF. The rearrangement links TRBV5-1 to TRBJ1-1; 9 bases match TRBD1. Germline V gene lookup returns CDR1 SGHRS and CDR2 YFSETQ. The CDR3 is made up of 14 amino acids. J was trimmed by 3 bases and V by 5 bases; bases with no gene match: 5.

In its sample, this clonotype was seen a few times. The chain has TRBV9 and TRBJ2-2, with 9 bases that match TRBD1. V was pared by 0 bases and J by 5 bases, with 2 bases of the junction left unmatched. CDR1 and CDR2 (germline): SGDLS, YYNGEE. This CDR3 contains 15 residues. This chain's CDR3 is CASSVGDRVTGELFF. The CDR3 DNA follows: TGTGCCAGCAGCGTAGGGGACAGGGTTACCGGGGAGCTGTTTTTT.

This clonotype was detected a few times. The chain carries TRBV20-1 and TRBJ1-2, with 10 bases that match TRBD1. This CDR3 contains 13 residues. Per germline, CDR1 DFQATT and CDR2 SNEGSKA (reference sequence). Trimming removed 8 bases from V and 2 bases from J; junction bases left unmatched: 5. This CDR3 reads CSYRDRGNYGYTF. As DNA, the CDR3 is TGCAGTTACCGGGACAGGGGCAACTATGGCTACACCTTC.

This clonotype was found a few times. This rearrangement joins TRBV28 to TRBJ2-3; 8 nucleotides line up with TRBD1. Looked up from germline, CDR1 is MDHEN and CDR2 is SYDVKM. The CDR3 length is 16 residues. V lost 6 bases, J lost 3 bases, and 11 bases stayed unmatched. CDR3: CASRPKFRTGTDTQYF. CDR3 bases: TGTGCCAGCAGGCCGAAATTTAGGACAGGGACAGATACGCAGTATTTT. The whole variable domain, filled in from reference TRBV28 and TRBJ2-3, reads DVKVTQSSRYLVKRTGEKVFLECVQDMDHENMFWYRQDPGLGLRLIYFSYDVKMKEKGDIPEGYSVSREKKERFSLILESASTNQTSMYLCASRPKFRTGTDTQYFGPGTRLTVL.

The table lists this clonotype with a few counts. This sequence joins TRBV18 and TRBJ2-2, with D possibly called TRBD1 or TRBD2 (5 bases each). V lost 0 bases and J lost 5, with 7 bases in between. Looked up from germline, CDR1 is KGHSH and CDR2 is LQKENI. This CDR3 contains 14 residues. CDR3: CASSPPGRTGELFF. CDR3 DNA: TGTGCCAGCTCACCACCGGGACGGACCGGGGAGCTGTTTTTT.

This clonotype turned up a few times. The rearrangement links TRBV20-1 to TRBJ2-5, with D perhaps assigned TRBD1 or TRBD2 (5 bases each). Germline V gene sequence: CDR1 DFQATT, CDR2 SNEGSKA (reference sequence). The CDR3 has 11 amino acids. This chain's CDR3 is CSGDAARTQYF. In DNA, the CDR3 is TGCAGCGGGGACGCCGCAAGGACCCAGTACTTC.

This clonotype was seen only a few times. CDR3 sequence (DNA): TGCGCCAGCAGCTCGGGATGGAAGGGGTTAGACTATGGCTACACCTTC. Protein sequence: CASSSGWKGLDYGYTF. J is TRBJ1-2 and V is TRBV5-1, with D tentatively TRBD1 (5 bases). Germline V gene data show CDR1 as SGHRS and CDR2 as YFSETQ. V lost 3 bases to trimming and J lost 3 bases, with 18 bases between them. This CDR3 is 16 amino acids long.

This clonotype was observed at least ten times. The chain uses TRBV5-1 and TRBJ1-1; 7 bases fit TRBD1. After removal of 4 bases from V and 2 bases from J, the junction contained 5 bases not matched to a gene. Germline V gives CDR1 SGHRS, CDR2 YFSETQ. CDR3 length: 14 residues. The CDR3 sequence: CASSKDRLNTEAFF. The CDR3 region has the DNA TGCGCCAGCAGCAAGGACAGGCTTAACACTGAAGCTTTCTTT.

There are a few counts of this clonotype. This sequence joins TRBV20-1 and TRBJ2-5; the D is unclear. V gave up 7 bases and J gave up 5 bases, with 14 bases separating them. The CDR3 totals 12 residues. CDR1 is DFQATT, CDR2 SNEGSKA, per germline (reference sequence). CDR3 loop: CSVLVLGETQYF. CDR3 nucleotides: TGCAGTGTCTTAGTCCTAGGGGAGACCCAGTACTTC.

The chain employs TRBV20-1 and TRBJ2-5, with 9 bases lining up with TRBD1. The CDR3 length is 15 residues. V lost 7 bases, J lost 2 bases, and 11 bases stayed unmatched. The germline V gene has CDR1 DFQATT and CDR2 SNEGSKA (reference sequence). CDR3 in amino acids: CSGHTDRGMQETQYF. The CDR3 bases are TGCAGTGGACACACCGACAGGGGGATGCAAGAGACCCAGTACTTC.

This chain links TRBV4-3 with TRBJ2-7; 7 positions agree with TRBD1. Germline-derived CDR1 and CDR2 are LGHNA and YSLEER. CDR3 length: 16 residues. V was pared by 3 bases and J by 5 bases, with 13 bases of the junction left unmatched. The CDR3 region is CASSHLGTDEGDEQYF. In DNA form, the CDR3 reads TGCGCCAGCAGCCATCTAGGGACAGACGAGGGCGACGAGCAGTACTTC.

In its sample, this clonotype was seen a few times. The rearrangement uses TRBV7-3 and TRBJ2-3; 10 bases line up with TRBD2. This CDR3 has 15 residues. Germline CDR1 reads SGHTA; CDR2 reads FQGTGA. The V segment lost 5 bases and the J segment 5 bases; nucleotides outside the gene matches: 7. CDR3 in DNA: TGTGCCAGCAGCAGGACTAGCGGAGTGGGAGATACGCAGTATTTT. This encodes CASSRTSGVGDTQYF.

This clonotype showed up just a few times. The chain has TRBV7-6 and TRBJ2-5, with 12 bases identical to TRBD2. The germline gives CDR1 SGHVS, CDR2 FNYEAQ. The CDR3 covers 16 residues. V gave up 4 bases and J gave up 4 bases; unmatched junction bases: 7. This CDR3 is CASSSRLAGDPETQYF. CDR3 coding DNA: TGTGCCAGCAGCTCCAGACTAGCGGGAGACCCAGAGACCCAGTACTTC.

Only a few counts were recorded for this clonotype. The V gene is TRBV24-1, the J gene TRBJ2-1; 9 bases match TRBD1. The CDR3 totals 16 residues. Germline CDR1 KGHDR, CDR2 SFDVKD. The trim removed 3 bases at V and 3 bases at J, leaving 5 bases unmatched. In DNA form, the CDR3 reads TGTGCCACCAGTGATCCCACAGGGGGCCTCTACAATGAGCAGTTCTTC. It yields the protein CATSDPTGGLYNEQFF.

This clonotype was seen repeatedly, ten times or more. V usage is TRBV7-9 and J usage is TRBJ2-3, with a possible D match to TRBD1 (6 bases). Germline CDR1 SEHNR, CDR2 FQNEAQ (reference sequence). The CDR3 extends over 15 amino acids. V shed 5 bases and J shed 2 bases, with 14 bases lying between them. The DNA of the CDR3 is TGTGCCAGCAGCCTCAGAGGGGGACCCACAGATACGCAGTATTTT. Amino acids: CASSLRGGPTDTQYF. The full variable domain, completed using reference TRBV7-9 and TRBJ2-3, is DTGVSQNPRHKITKRGQNVTFRCDPISEHNRLYWYRQTLGQGPEFLTYFQNEAQLEKSRLLSDRFSAERPKGSFSTLEIQRTEQGDSAMYLCASSLRGGPTDTQYFGPGTRLTVL.

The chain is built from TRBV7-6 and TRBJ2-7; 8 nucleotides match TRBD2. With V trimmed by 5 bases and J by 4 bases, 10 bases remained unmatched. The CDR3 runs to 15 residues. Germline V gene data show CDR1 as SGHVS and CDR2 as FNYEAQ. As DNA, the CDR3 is TGTGCCAGCAGCCTGGCGGGTAGCGGGACGTACGAGCAGTACTTC. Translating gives CASSLAGSGTYEQYF.

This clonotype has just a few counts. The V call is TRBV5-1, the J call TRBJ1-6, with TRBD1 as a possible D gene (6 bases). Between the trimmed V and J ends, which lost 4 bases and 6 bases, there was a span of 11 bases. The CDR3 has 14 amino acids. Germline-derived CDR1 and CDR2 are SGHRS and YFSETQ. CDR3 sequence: CASSRGAVNSPLHF. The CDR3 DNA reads TGCGCCAGCAGCCGGGGGGCCGTTAATTCACCCCTCCACTTT.